These 21 T cell receptor beta chains were sequenced from one sample in a study of T cell therapy after organ transplantation. Described time point: 4-8 weeks after completion of therapy. Sequencing was performed with immunoSEQ multiplex PCR; in TCRdb, only in-frame clones are kept and a portion is missing. The table lists 20,000 or so clones, around 80% of them singletons. These TCRs' antigens remain unknown. The source material was CD8+ T cells from blood, sampled after autologous CMV-specific T cell therapy. The receptors derive from a human patient who had received a solid organ transplant and had CMV disease. Some T cells may be supplied by the graft donor.

The rearrangement joins TRBV5-1 to TRBJ1-1; 8 bases match TRBD1. The CDR3 sequence is 14 residues long. V was pared by 5 bases and J by 5 bases, with 8 bases of the junction left unmatched. CDR1 and CDR2 (germline): SGHRS, YFSETQ. Here the CDR3 reads CASSSRGRGTEAFF. The CDR3, as DNA: TGCGCCAGCAGTTCCAGGGGGCGGGGGACTGAAGCTTTCTTT. Supplemented by reference TRBV5-1 and TRBJ1-1, the full variable domain reads KAGVTQTPRYLIKTRGQQVTLSCSPISGHRSVSWYQQTPGQGLQFLFEYFSETQRNKGNFPGRFSGRQFSNSRSEMNVSTLELGDSALYLCASSSRGRGTEAFFGQGTRLTVV.

The CDR3 spells CASSPSQGYTEAFF. As DNA, the CDR3 is TGTGCCAGCAGCCCTTCACAGGGATACACTGAAGCTTTCTTT. The chain carries TRBV9 and TRBJ1-1; maybe TRBD1 (6 bases). This CDR3 has 14 amino acids. V was cut by 4 bases and J by 3 bases, with 13 bases left in between. Looked up from germline, CDR1 is SGDLS and CDR2 is YYNGEE.

This clone was recorded only once. The gene calls are TRBV30 and TRBJ2-7, with a possible D match to TRBD2 (5 bases). Trimming pared 2 bases from V and 3 bases from J, leaving 8 bases between. The CDR3 contains 12 residues. CDR1 and CDR2 (germline): GTSNPN, SVGIG (reference sequence). The CDR3 sequence is CAWSPGNYEQYF. CDR3 nucleotides: TGTGCCTGGAGTCCCGGGAACTACGAGCAGTACTTC.

The chain combines TRBV19 with TRBJ2-5, with TRBD2 as a possible D gene (6 bases). Deletions cut 5 bases from V and 4 bases from J, with 11 bases between. Per the germline V gene, CDR1 is LNHDA and CDR2 is SQIVND (reference sequence). The CDR3 has 13 amino acids. Written as DNA, the CDR3 is TGTGCCAGTAGTGGTAGCGGCGGAGAGACCCAGTACTTC. Translated: CASSGSGGETQYF.

This chain uses TRBV6-5 with TRBJ1-3, with D possibly matching TRBD1 (5 bases). Germline values: CDR1 MNHEY, CDR2 SVGAGI. V was cut by 2 bases and J by 3 bases, with 11 bases left in between. CDR3 size: 15 residues. This CDR3 reads CASSYISGSGNTIYF. CDR3 bases: TGTGCCAGCAGTTACATTTCAGGGAGTGGAAACACCATATATTTT.

Only a few counts were recorded for this clone. This chain connects TRBV6-5 to TRBJ2-7, with TRBD1 matching 9 bases. The CDR3 consists of 15 residues. V lost 2 bases and J lost 5; bases outside the gene matches: 7. Germline CDR1 MNHEY, CDR2 SVGAGI. The CDR3 DNA reads as TGTGCCAGCAGTTACACAGGACAGGGGCTCGACGAGCAGTACTTC. Protein sequence: CASSYTGQGLDEQYF.

The chain has TRBV6-5 and TRBJ1-4; D is perhaps TRBD1 (5 bases). This CDR3 has 16 residues. CDR1 is MNHEY, CDR2 SVGAGI, per germline. Trimming cost V 4 bases and J 0 bases, with 12 bases left between them. CDR3 loop: CASSFLRGATNEKLFF. The CDR3 bases are TGTGCCAGCAGTTTCCTTCGGGGGGCAACTAATGAAAAACTGTTTTTT.

The rearrangement uses TRBV4-2 and TRBJ2-6; D is unresolved. The germline V gene has CDR1 LGHNA and CDR2 YNFKEQ. Trimming cost V 2 bases and J 0 bases, with 11 bases left between them. The CDR3 is 17 residues long. CDR3 residues: CASSQTATSSGANVLTF. In nucleotides, the CDR3 is TGTGCCAGCAGCCAAACCGCGACAAGCTCTGGGGCCAACGTCCTGACTTTC.

This sequence joins TRBV6-4 and TRBJ1-1; TRBD1 might be the D (6 bases). CDR1 and CDR2 from the germline V gene are MRHNA and SNTAGT. The length of the CDR3 is 15 residues. Trimming cost V 3 bases and J 4 bases, with 15 bases left between them. The DNA for the CDR3 is TGTGCCAGCAGTGAGCGGACCGGGACATCCACTGAAGCTTTCTTT. Its protein is CASSERTGTSTEAFF.

The V call is TRBV4-3, the J call TRBJ1-4, with D maybe TRBD1 (6 bases). Trimming took 0 bases from V and 8 from J, leaving 13 bases between them. Per germline, CDR1 LGHNA and CDR2 YSLEER. This CDR3 region has 15 residues. This CDR3 reads CASSQDGGGAEKLFF. CDR3 DNA sequence: TGCGCCAGCAGCCAAGATGGTGGGGGGGCAGAAAAACTGTTTTTT.

The chain uses TRBV19 and TRBJ2-2; TRBD2 is a possible D gene (5 bases). Trimming shortened V by 4 bases and J by 4 bases, and 16 bases separated the two germline ends. The germline gives CDR1 LNHDA, CDR2 SQIVND (reference sequence). The CDR3 contains 16 residues. CDR3 nucleotides: TGTGCCAGTAGTAGCCACGGAACTGCGGGCACCGGGGAGCTGTTTTTT. Translated: CASSSHGTAGTGELFF.

This rearrangement joins TRBV25-1 to TRBJ2-1; D not certain. The V end lost 3 bases, the J end lost 0 bases, and 9 bases lay between the germline ends. CDR3 size: 15 residues. Germline V lookup: CDR1 MGHDK, CDR2 SYGVNS. CDR3 loop: CASSDWASSYNEQFF. As DNA, the CDR3 is TGTGCCAGCAGTGACTGGGCTAGCTCCTACAATGAGCAGTTCTTC.

The chain combines TRBV6-1 with TRBJ2-7, with TRBD1 as a possible D gene (6 bases). Germline CDR1 MNHNS, CDR2 SASEGT. This CDR3 is built from 14 residues. V lost 6 bases and J lost 0, with 12 bases in between. In DNA form, the CDR3 reads TGTGCCAGCAGGACAGGACTCCTCTCCTACGAGCAGTACTTC. It yields the protein CASRTGLLSYEQYF.

The CDR3 spells CASSWGATGQGNQPQHF. The CDR3 DNA sequence: TGCGCCAGCAGCTGGGGGGCCACCGGACAGGGAAATCAGCCCCAGCATTTT. The chain joins TRBV4-1 to TRBJ1-5; 8 nucleotides line up with TRBD1. The germline V gene encodes CDR1 MGHRA and CDR2 YSYEKL. V was clipped by 5 bases and J by 4 bases; unmatched bases: 13. The CDR3 spans 17 residues.

This clone was seen just once. The rearrangement uses TRBV6-5 and TRBJ2-5; D is undetermined. The DNA end is more similar to TRBJ2-7, so the J call may be wrong. The CDR3 covers 13 residues. The germline V gene has CDR1 MNHEY and CDR2 SVGAGI. This chain's CDR3 is CASSYSGSYEQYF. CDR3 DNA: TGTGCCAGCAGTTACTCGGGCTCCTACGAGCAGTACTTC.

This clone was seen once. The gene calls are TRBV4-3 and TRBJ2-1; TRBD2 matches at 8 bases. Per germline, CDR1 LGHNA and CDR2 YSLEER. The CDR3 extends over 19 amino acids. V trimming: 1 base; J trimming: 3 bases; junction bases outside the gene matches: 14. The CDR3 sequence: CASSQGGPLAGGSYNEQFF. The DNA for the CDR3 is TGCGCCAGCAGCCAAGGGGGGCCACTGGCGGGGGGCAGCTACAATGAGCAGTTCTTC.

This clone was seen a few times. Other DNA sequences in the same sample also yield this CDR3. J is TRBJ1-5 and V is TRBV5-8; a possible D gene is TRBD1 (5 bases). Trimming took off 4 bases at V and 0 bases at J, with 11 bases between the two ends. The CDR3 runs to 15 residues. Germline V gives CDR1 SGHTS, CDR2 YDEGEE. The CDR3 DNA follows: TGTGCCAGCAGCGTCCAGGGCTATAGCAATCAGCCCCAGCATTTT. It translates to CASSVQGYSNQPQHF.

This chain links TRBV6-4 with TRBJ2-3; TRBD2 matches at 10 bases. CDR1 is MRHNA, CDR2 SNTAGT, per germline. The CDR3 spans 15 residues. The V segment lost 6 bases and the J segment 4 bases; nucleotides outside the gene matches: 7. CDR3 bases: TGTGCCAGCAGCCAAGCGGGAGGGGGGTCAGATACGCAGTATTTT. Protein sequence: CASSQAGGGSDTQYF.

CDR3 region: CASSPHSAGEAKNIQYF. Here the CDR3 DNA reads TGTGCCAGCAGCCCACACTCTGCGGGGGAAGCCAAAAACATTCAGTACTTC. The gene calls are TRBV11-2 and TRBJ2-4; 7 positions match TRBD2. The V and J ends lost 5 bases and 0 bases, in that order; junction bases with no gene match: 10. The length of the CDR3 is 17 residues. Germline V gene lookup returns CDR1 SGHAT and CDR2 FQNNGV.

This clone was seen only once. The V and J genes are TRBV23-1 and TRBJ2-7, with D tentatively TRBD1 (5 bases). TRBV23-1 belongs to the ORF category, with a function that is uncertain. The V end was cut by 3 bases, the J end by 6 bases, with 21 bases between. This CDR3 has 16 amino acids. The CDR3 loop reads CASSHPWPRTHFEQYF. The CDR3 nucleotides read TGCGCCAGCAGTCACCCGTGGCCGCGGACACACTTCGAGCAGTACTTC.

The chain has TRBV12-2 and TRBJ2-7; the table's D call, TRBD2, has no DNA check behind it. TRBV12-2 is listed as a pseudogene. CDR3 length: 17 residues. The CDR3 DNA follows: TGTGCAAGTCGCCGAGATGGACTAGCGGGAAAGGTCCGCGAGCAGTACTTC. The encoded protein is CASRRDGLAGKVREQYF.